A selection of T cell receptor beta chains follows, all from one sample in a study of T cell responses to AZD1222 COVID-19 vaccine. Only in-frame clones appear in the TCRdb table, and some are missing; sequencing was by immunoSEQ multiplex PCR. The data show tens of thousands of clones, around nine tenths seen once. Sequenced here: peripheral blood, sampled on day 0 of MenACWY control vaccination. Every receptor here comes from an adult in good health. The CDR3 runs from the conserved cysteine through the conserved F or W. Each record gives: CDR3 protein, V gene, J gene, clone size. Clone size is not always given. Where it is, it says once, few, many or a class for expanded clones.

CDR3 protein: CASPPGTGVPLNTGELFF
V gene: TRBV7-8
J gene: TRBJ2-2
clone size: once

CDR3 protein: CASSLAAQGPGANVLTF
V gene: TRBV5-1
J gene: TRBJ2-6
clone size: -

CDR3 protein: CASSLNGAETQYF
V gene: TRBV5-1
J gene: TRBJ2-5
clone size: -

CDR3 protein: CASSFVGDGANVLTF
V gene: TRBV27
J gene: TRBJ2-6
clone size: -

CDR3 protein: CASSLGGRDEQFF
V gene: TRBV7-9
J gene: TRBJ2-1
clone size: -

CDR3 protein: CASSEGAWGQEKFSGRALGGEQFF
V gene: TRBV2
J gene: TRBJ2-1
clone size: few

CDR3 protein: CAWSPGPGGNEQFF
V gene: TRBV30
J gene: TRBJ2-1
clone size: few

CDR3 protein: CASSEAPGIGYGYTF
V gene: TRBV6-1
J gene: TRBJ1-2
clone size: -

CDR3 protein: CASSKTGALRDNEQFF
V gene: TRBV11-3
J gene: TRBJ2-1
clone size: -

CDR3 protein: CASSGQSVFAGELFF
V gene: TRBV9
J gene: TRBJ2-2
clone size: -

CDR3 protein: CASSQQGGEKLFF
V gene: TRBV19
J gene: TRBJ1-4
clone size: -

CDR3 protein: CASSGQVQTEAFF
V gene: TRBV10-1
J gene: TRBJ1-1
clone size: -

CDR3 protein: CASSKGGDEQYF
V gene: TRBV6-6
J gene: TRBJ2-7
clone size: -

CDR3 protein: CARTDTLLEQYF
V gene: TRBV19
J gene: TRBJ2-7
clone size: -

CDR3 protein: CASSVGNGNTIYF
V gene: TRBV9
J gene: TRBJ1-3
clone size: -

CDR3 protein: CASSQVEGLAGGDTQYF
V gene: TRBV4-3
J gene: TRBJ2-3
clone size: medium-sized

CDR3 protein: CASSPQGASYEQYF
V gene: TRBV19
J gene: TRBJ2-7
clone size: -

CDR3 protein: CASTPGLLGPYGYTF
V gene: TRBV19
J gene: TRBJ1-2
clone size: -

CDR3 protein: CASSSAGSSGNTIYF
V gene: TRBV7-2
J gene: TRBJ1-3
clone size: -

CDR3 protein: CASETADEKLFF
V gene: TRBV6-5
J gene: TRBJ1-4
clone size: -

CDR3 protein: CAISESWVQPEQYF
V gene: TRBV10-3
J gene: TRBJ2-7
clone size: -

CDR3 protein: CASSLGLAGGPENEQFF
V gene: TRBV19
J gene: TRBJ2-1
clone size: -

CDR3 protein: CASSSGQLNTEAFF
V gene: TRBV28
J gene: TRBJ1-1
clone size: once

CDR3 protein: CASRNADNEQFF
V gene: TRBV19
J gene: TRBJ2-1
clone size: few

CDR3 protein: CASSFGTGFMGYTF
V gene: TRBV28
J gene: TRBJ1-2
clone size: -

CDR3 protein: CASSPSTTGGYEQYF
V gene: TRBV27
J gene: TRBJ2-7
clone size: -

CDR3 protein: CVSSMTVNTEAFF
V gene: TRBV7-2
J gene: TRBJ1-1
clone size: -

CDR3 protein: CASSIVTGGGTGELFF
V gene: TRBV19
J gene: TRBJ2-2
clone size: -

CDR3 protein: CASSFSPRSGNTIYF
V gene: TRBV28
J gene: TRBJ1-3
clone size: -

CDR3 protein: CASSFGVPGGSPLHF
V gene: TRBV27
J gene: TRBJ1-6
clone size: -

CDR3 protein: CASSPTDGTPAYEQYF
V gene: TRBV18
J gene: TRBJ2-7
clone size: -

CDR3 protein: CASSFDDRGYETQYF
V gene: TRBV27
J gene: TRBJ2-5
clone size: -

CDR3 protein: CASSYIPGHTNTEAFF
V gene: TRBV7-9
J gene: TRBJ1-1
clone size: once